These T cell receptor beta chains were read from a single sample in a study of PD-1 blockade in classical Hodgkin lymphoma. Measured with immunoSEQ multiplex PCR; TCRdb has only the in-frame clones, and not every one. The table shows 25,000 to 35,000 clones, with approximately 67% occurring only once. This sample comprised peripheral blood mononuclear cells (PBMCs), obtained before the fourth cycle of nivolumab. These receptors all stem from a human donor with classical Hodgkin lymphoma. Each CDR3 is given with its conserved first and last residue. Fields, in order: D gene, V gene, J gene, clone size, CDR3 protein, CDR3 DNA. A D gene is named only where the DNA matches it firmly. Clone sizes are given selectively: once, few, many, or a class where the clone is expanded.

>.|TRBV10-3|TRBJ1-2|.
CAINLQGHGYTF
TGTGCCATCAATCTACAGGGTCATGGCTACACCTTC
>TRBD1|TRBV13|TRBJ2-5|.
CASSQRQGQETQYF
TGTGCCAGCAGCCAAAGACAGGGCCAAGAGACCCAGTACTTC
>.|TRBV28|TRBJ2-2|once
CASSPVLAPPAGELFF
TGTGCCAGCAGTCCTGTTTTGGCTCCACCTGCCGGGGAGCTGTTTTTT
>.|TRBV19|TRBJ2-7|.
CASSILGEDEQYF
TGTGCCAGTAGTATACTGGGAGAGGACGAGCAGTACTTC
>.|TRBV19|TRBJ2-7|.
CASSIPGRQPTYEQYF
TGTGCCAGTAGTATCCCTGGACGCCAGCCTACCTACGAGCAGTACTTC
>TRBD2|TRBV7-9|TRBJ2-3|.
CASSSSGGVTYTQYF
TGTGCCAGCAGCTCCAGCGGGGGGGTCACTTATACGCAGTATTTT
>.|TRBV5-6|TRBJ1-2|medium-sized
CASSLDSGSYGYTF
TGTGCCAGCAGCTTGGATTCAGGGAGCTATGGCTACACCTTC
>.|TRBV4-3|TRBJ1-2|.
CASSQDAPTYGYTF
TGCGCCAGCAGCCAAGATGCCCCTACCTATGGCTACACCTTC
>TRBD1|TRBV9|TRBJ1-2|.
CASSKPGQGYYGYTF
TGTGCCAGCAGTAAACCGGGACAGGGATACTATGGCTACACCTTC
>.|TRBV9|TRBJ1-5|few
CASSPAGTPSNQPQHF
TGTGCCAGCAGCCCGGCGGGCACCCCTAGCAATCAGCCCCAGCATTTT
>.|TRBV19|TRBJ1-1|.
CASSAGNTEAFF
TGTGCCAGTAGTGCCGGGAACACTGAAGCTTTCTTT
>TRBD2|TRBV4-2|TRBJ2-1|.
CASKKREGKHNEQFF
TGTGCCAGCAAGAAGCGGGAGGGGAAGCACAATGAGCAGTTCTTC
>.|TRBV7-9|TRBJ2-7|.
CASSFPGDSYEQYF
TGTGCCAGCAGCTTTCCAGGGGACTCCTACGAGCAGTACTTC
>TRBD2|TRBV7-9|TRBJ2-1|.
CASSLWTSGTNEQFF
TGTGCCAGCAGCTTATGGACTAGCGGGACGAATGAGCAGTTCTTC
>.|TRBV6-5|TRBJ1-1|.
CASTISRYTEAFF
TGTGCCAGCACCATCAGCAGATACACTGAAGCTTTCTTT
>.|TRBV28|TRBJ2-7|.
CASSPAQGRNYEQYF
TGTGCCAGCAGCCCCGCCCAGGGTAGGAACTACGAGCAGTACTTC
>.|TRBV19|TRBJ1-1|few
CASLQTGQWNTEAFF
TGTGCCAGTCTCCAAACTGGACAGTGGAACACTGAAGCTTTCTTT
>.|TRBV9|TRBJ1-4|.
CASSVAGAGEKLFF
TGTGCCAGCAGCGTAGCGGGGGCAGGAGAAAAACTGTTTTTT
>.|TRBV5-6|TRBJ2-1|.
CASSLGSLVRNEQFF
TGTGCCAGCAGCTTAGGTAGCCTAGTGCGCAATGAGCAGTTCTTC
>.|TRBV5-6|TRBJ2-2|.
CASTEDNTGELFF
TGTGCCAGCACCGAAGACAACACCGGGGAGCTGTTTTTT
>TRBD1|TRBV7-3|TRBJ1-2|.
CASSQRGTANYGYTF
TGTGCCAGCAGTCAAAGGGGGACAGCGAACTATGGCTACACCTTC
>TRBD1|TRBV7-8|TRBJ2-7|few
CASSSYPGQGYEQYF
TGTGCCAGCAGCTCTTACCCGGGACAGGGTTACGAGCAGTACTTC
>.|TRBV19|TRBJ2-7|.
CASSRGGDYEQYF
TGTGCCAGTAGCCGAGGGGGGGACTACGAGCAGTACTTC
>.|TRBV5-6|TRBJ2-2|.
CASTQGDSTGELFF
TGTGCCAGCACCCAAGGAGACTCCACCGGGGAGCTGTTTTTT
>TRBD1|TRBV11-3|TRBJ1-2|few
CASSLGQGATNYGYTF
TGTGCCAGCAGCTTAGGACAGGGGGCAACTAACTATGGCTACACCTTC
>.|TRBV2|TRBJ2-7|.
CASRRDTGEYEQYF
TGTGCCAGCAGACGGGACACCGGGGAATACGAGCAGTACTTC
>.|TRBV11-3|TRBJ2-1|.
CASSLRHNEQFF
TGTGCCAGCAGCTTACGGCACAATGAGCAGTTCTTC
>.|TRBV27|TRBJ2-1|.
CASSLGQNEQFF
TGTGCCAGCAGTCTAGGACAGAACGAGCAGTTCTTC
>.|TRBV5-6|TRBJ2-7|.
CASSLSSYEQYF
TGTGCCAGCAGCTTGTCATCCTACGAGCAGTACTTC
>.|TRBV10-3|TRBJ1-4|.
CAISEGVRGEKLFF
TGTGCCATCAGTGAAGGGGTGAGGGGTGAAAAACTGTTTTTT
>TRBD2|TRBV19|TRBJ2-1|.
CASSVTSGGFPSGFF
TGTGCCAGTAGTGTTACTAGCGGGGGATTCCCCTCAGGTTTCTTC
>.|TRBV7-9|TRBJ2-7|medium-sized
CASSSSWTSGDEQYF
TGTGCCAGCAGCTCCTCGTGGACCTCGGGAGACGAGCAGTACTTC
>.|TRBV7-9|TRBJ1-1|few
CASSPSNEAFF
TGTGCCAGCAGCCCGAGTAATGAAGCTTTCTTT
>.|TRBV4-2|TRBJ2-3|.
CASRLLPRDTQYF
TGTGCCAGTAGACTACTCCCCCGAGATACGCAGTATTTT
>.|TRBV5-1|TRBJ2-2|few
CASSLGGAAGELFF
TGCGCCAGCAGCTTGGGAGGGGCCGCCGGGGAGCTGTTTTTT
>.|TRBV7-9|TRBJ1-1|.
CASSFPGQQNTEAFF
TGTGCCAGCAGCTTCCCGGGCCAGCAGAACACTGAAGCTTTCTTT
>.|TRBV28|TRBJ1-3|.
CASSKTSSGNTIYF
TGTGCCAGCAGCAAAACGAGCTCTGGAAACACCATATATTTT
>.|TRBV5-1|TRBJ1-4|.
CASSSKWATNEKLFF
TGCGCCAGCAGCTCTAAGTGGGCAACTAATGAAAAACTGTTTTTT
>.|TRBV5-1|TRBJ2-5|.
CASSLDLQETQYF
TGCGCCAGCAGCTTGGACCTCCAAGAGACCCAGTACTTC
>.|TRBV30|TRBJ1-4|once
CAWRVGSGIGEKLFF
TGTGCCTGGAGGGTGGGTTCCGGAATCGGCGAAAAACTGTTTTTT
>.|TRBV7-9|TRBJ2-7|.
CASSLINRVEQYF
TGTGCCAGCAGCTTAATTAACAGGGTCGAGCAGTACTTC
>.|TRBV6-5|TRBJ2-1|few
CASSLGGAVGNEQFF
TGTGCCAGCTCTCTAGGGGGGGCGGTGGGGAATGAGCAGTTCTTC
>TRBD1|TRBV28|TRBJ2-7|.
CASSLTGAYEQYF
TGTGCCAGCAGTCTCACAGGGGCCTACGAGCAGTACTTC
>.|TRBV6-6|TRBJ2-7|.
CASRYRAGEQYF
TGTGCCAGCAGGTACAGGGCCGGGGAGCAGTACTTC
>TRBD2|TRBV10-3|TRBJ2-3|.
CAISSLGGSDTQYF
TGTGCCATCAGTTCACTGGGGGGGTCAGATACGCAGTATTTT
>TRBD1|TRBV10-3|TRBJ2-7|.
CASSYGTGPYEQYF
TGTGCCAGCAGTTACGGGACAGGGCCCTACGAGCAGTACTTC
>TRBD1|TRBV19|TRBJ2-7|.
CASSIAGTGLYEQYF
TGTGCCAGTAGTATCGCCGGGACAGGGTTATACGAGCAGTACTTC
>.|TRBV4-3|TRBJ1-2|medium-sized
CASSQDRQGNYGYTF
TGCGCCAGCAGCCAAGATAGGCAGGGGAACTATGGCTACACCTTC
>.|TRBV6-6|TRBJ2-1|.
CASSYRGGEYNEQFF
TGTGCCAGCAGTTACCGAGGGGGGGAGTACAATGAGCAGTTCTTC
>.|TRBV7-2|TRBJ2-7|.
CASSLVGGNEQYF
TGTGCCAGCAGCTTAGTTGGGGGGAACGAGCAGTACTTC
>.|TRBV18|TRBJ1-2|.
CASSPLGGGYTF
TGTGCCAGCTCACCACTCGGGGGAGGCTACACCTTC
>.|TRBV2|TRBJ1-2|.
CASRRENYGYTF
TGTGCCAGCAGGCGGGAAAACTATGGCTACACCTTC
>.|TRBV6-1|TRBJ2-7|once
CASSDNYEQYF
TGTGCCAGCAGTGACAACTACGAGCAGTACTTC
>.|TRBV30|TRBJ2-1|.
CAWGRGGYNEQFF
TGTGCCTGGGGAAGGGGGGGCTACAATGAGCAGTTCTTC
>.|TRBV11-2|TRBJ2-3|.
CASRLGAAGITDTQYF
TGTGCCAGCAGACTAGGAGCGGCGGGTATCACAGATACGCAGTATTTT